This TCR beta chain was sequenced in a study of T-cell memory formation after mild COVID-19. TCRdb fed the 5' RACE reads into MiXCR, producing one record per CDR3 protein. Among 150,000 to 200,000 distinct CDR3 sequences, approximately 10% were seen once, and the ten largest hold about 3.8%. V was clipped by 4 bases and J by 1 base; unmatched bases: 5. The germline V gene has CDR1 SGHRS and CDR2 YFSETQ. This CDR3 spans 15 amino acids. This chain links TRBV5-1 with TRBJ1-1; 9 bases agree with TRBD1. Sequencing used PBMCs or a T cell subset sorted from them (not recorded which). The receptor was isolated from a man aged 18-30 years who had mild COVID-19 (a few samples of this study predate the infection). Cell type and time point are not known. The CDR3 here is CASSREGQGNTEAFF. In nucleotides, the CDR3 is TGCGCCAGCAGCCGAGAGGGACAGGGGAACACTGAAGCTTTCTTT.